The 19 T cell receptor beta chains presented below share a single source sample, sequenced in a study of T cells in Graves' hyperthyroidism and ophthalmopathy. Amplified regions were TCR beta CDR3 sequences from RNA transcripts. A first-round RT-PCR of the TCR CDR3 used the HTBI primer set. Each CDR3 protein is one row after TCRdb ran MiXCR on the multiplex PCR reads. The repertoire includes fewer than 900,000 distinct CDR3 sequences, about 17% of them detected once, and approximately 15% sits in the top ten. Sequenced material: blood. These receptors originate from a woman aged 45-65 years with Graves' hyperthyroidism that later progressed to Graves' ophthalmopathy.

The chain has TRBV5-5 and TRBJ2-3; 9 nucleotides match TRBD2. Germline V lookup: CDR1 SGHKS, CDR2 YYEKEE (reference sequence). CDR3 size: 15 residues. The V and J ends lost 4 bases and 1 base, in that order; junction bases with no gene match: 4. For the CDR3, the DNA is TGTGCCAGCAGCGCTCGCGGGGGGGGCACAGATACGCAGTATTTT. Its translation: CASSARGGGTDTQYF. The full variable domain, with the rest looked up from reference TRBV5-5 and TRBJ2-3, is DAGVTQSPTHLIKTRGQQVTLRCSPISGHKSVSWYQQVLGQGPQFIFQYYEKEERGRGNFPDRFSARQFPNYSSELNVNALLLGDSALYLCASSARGGGTDTQYFGPGTRLTVL.

The sample holds a few counts of this clonotype. CDR3 DNA sequence: TGCAGTGCTAGATACGCGAGGTCTGCCTACAATGAGCAGTTCTTC. As protein: CSARYARSAYNEQFF. The J gene is TRBJ2-1, the V gene TRBV20-1; D unresolved. Trimming pared 2 bases from V and 2 bases from J, leaving 13 bases between. CDR1 and CDR2 (germline): DFQATT, SNEGSKA (reference sequence). The CDR3 has 15 amino acids.

This clonotype was detected many times. J is TRBJ1-1 and V is TRBV2; possible D gene TRBD1, 6 bases. Germline assignment: CDR1 SNHLY and CDR2 FYNNEI. Trimming removed 11 bases from V and 1 base from J, with 23 bases in between. The CDR3 runs 16 residues. This CDR3 is CAHSSDSDSPNTEAFF. As DNA, the CDR3 is TGTGCCCACAGCAGTGATTCGGACAGCCCGAACACTGAAGCTTTCTTT.

This clonotype was picked up many times. The chain uses TRBV12-3 or TRBV12-4 and TRBJ1-5; D remains unclear. Trimming removed 6 bases from V and 2 bases from J, with 11 bases in between. The CDR3 is made up of 14 amino acids. The chain's CDR3 is CASSLLLGNQPQHF. The CDR3 DNA sequence: TGTGCCAGCAGCCTACTTCTAGGCAATCAGCCCCAGCATTTT.

This clonotype was counted many times. This chain joins TRBV11-2 and TRBJ2-1; either TRBD1 or TRBD2 may supply D (5 bases each). There are 14 residues in the CDR3. V was trimmed by 5 bases and J by 3 bases, leaving 11 bases between them. Germline V gene lookup returns CDR1 SGHAT and CDR2 FQNNGV. The CDR3 loop is CASSLGGYYNEQFF. CDR3 nucleotides: TGTGCCAGCAGCCTTGGGGGTTACTACAATGAGCAGTTCTTC.

This clonotype was counted many times. The chain couples TRBV12-3 or TRBV12-4 to TRBJ1-2; D uncertain. The V gene lost 4 bases and the J gene lost 2 bases, with 11 bases spanning the gap. There are 14 residues in the CDR3. CDR3 in amino acids: CASSSEGPNYGYTF. The CDR3 DNA follows: TGTGCCAGCAGTTCTGAAGGGCCGAACTATGGCTACACCTTC.

This clonotype showed up many times. The chain joins TRBV27 to TRBJ1-1; 10 bases fit TRBD1. The CDR3 spans 15 residues. The V and J ends lost 3 bases and 4 bases, in that order; junction bases with no gene match: 5. The germline V gene encodes CDR1 MNHEY and CDR2 SMNVEV (reference sequence). The chain's CDR3 is CASSFPGQGITEAFF. CDR3 in DNA: TGTGCCAGCAGTTTCCCGGGACAGGGGATCACTGAAGCTTTCTTT.

This clonotype was detected a few times. CDR3 residues: CASLFGTEAFF. The DNA for the CDR3 is TGTGCCAGTTTGTTCGGCACTGAAGCTTTCTTT. The chain joins TRBV19 to TRBJ1-1; D gene unclear. V lost 8 bases and J 4 bases, leaving 8 bases between the germline ends. There are 11 residues in the CDR3. Germline values: CDR1 LNHDA, CDR2 SQIVND (reference sequence).

The chain links TRBV18 to TRBJ2-1; 7 bases agree with TRBD1. The CDR3 has 15 amino acids. CDR1 is KGHSH, CDR2 LQKENI, per germline. V lost 8 bases to trimming and J lost 0 bases; unmatched junction nucleotides: 7. CDR3 loop: CASDRAFSSYNEQFF. In DNA form, the CDR3 reads TGTGCCAGCGACAGGGCCTTTAGCTCCTACAATGAGCAGTTCTTC.

The V and J genes are TRBV7-9 and TRBJ1-1; TRBD1 might be the D (5 bases). This CDR3 contains 14 residues. Germline V gene data show CDR1 as SEHNR and CDR2 as FQNEAQ (reference sequence). V gave up 5 bases and J gave up 4 bases, with 14 bases separating them. CDR3 sequence (DNA): TGTGCCAGCAGCGGAACAGTGGGGGGCACTGAAGCTTTCTTT. Its protein product is CASSGTVGGTEAFF. Supplemented by reference TRBV7-9 and TRBJ1-1, the full variable domain reads DTGVSQNPRHKITKRGQNVTFRCDPISEHNRLYWYRQTLGQGPEFLTYFQNEAQLEKSRLLSDRFSAERPKGSFSTLEIQRTEQGDSAMYLCASSGTVGGTEAFFGQGTRLTVV.

V usage is TRBV2 and J usage is TRBJ2-7; no clear D. V was pared by 4 bases and J by 0 bases, with 10 bases between. Germline V CDR1 and CDR2: SNHLY, FYNNEI. The CDR3 is made up of 14 amino acids. Written as DNA, the CDR3 is TGTGCCAGCAGTGTCTCTGTGAGCTCCTACGAGCAGTACTTC. This sequence encodes CASSVSVSSYEQYF.

The gene calls are TRBV12-3 or TRBV12-4 and TRBJ2-6; D is unresolved. Trimming removed 7 bases from V and 1 base from J, with 8 bases in between. The CDR3 extends over 14 amino acids. The CDR3: CASTPGSGANVLTF. CDR3 coding DNA: TGTGCCAGCACCCCAGGTTCTGGGGCCAACGTCCTGACTTTC.

This clonotype was picked up a small number of times. J is TRBJ1-2 and V is TRBV6-2 or TRBV6-3, with D maybe TRBD1 (5 bases). The CDR3 totals 13 residues. Germline CDR1 reads MNHEY; CDR2 reads SVGEGT. V was cut by 6 bases and J by 3 bases, with 11 bases left in between. This chain's CDR3 is CASSKDNDYGYTF. The CDR3 nucleotides read TGTGCCAGCAGCAAGGACAACGACTATGGCTACACCTTC.

This clonotype has a count of ten or more. This chain connects TRBV2 to TRBJ1-2, with a possible D match to TRBD1 (6 bases). The CDR3 loop spans 15 amino acids. The germline V gene encodes CDR1 SNHLY and CDR2 FYNNEI. Trimming pared 5 bases from V and 1 base from J, leaving 14 bases between. CDR3 nucleotide sequence: TGTGCCAGCAGTACCCGGGGGGGCCTTAACTATGGCTACACCTTC. This encodes CASSTRGGLNYGYTF.

In this sample, this clonotype turned up a few times. This chain uses TRBV15 with TRBJ2-7, with D perhaps given as TRBD1 or TRBD2 (5 bases each). Germline V gives CDR1 LNHNV, CDR2 YYDKDF (reference sequence). Trimming removed 0 bases at V and 5 bases at J, with 8 bases between. The CDR3 has 13 residues. CDR3 sequence (DNA): TGTGCCACCAGCAGAGATTGGGACGACGAGCAGTACTTC. Translated, it gives CATSRDWDDEQYF.

The chain uses TRBV7-6 and TRBJ2-1, with TRBD2 as a possible D gene (5 bases). Per the germline V gene, CDR1 is SGHVS and CDR2 is FNYEAQ. The CDR3 spans 14 residues. Trimming removed 1 base from V and 11 bases from J, with 15 bases in between. CDR3 sequence: CASSLEAASDKQFF. The CDR3 DNA reads TGTGCCAGCAGCTTAGAAGCGGCCTCGGATAAGCAGTTCTTC.

This clonotype was observed many times. The genes are TRBV7-9 and TRBJ1-2, with D possibly matching TRBD1 (5 bases). The V end lost 5 bases, the J end lost 0 bases, and 25 bases lay between the germline ends. Germline loops: CDR1 SEHNR, CDR2 FQNEAQ (reference sequence). The CDR3 consists of 19 residues. The CDR3 loop reads CASSPGPPSTPQANYGYTF. CDR3 DNA sequence: TGTGCCAGCAGCCCAGGGCCACCAAGCACCCCTCAAGCTAACTATGGCTACACCTTC.

This clonotype was picked up many times. The chain uses TRBV12-3 or TRBV12-4 and TRBJ1-1; D remains unclear. Trimming cost V 3 bases and J 3 bases, with 5 bases left between them. The length of the CDR3 is 12 residues. The CDR3, as DNA: TGTGCCAGCAGTTTCGCAGACACTGAAGCTTTCTTT. Protein sequence: CASSFADTEAFF.

The sample holds many counts of this clonotype. This chain links TRBV11-2 with TRBJ1-2; unclear D gene. The CDR3 runs 12 residues. Germline V gene sequence: CDR1 SGHAT, CDR2 FQNNGV. Between the trimmed V and J ends, which lost 5 bases and 4 bases, there was a span of 8 bases. In DNA form, the CDR3 reads TGTGCCAGCAGCCCCGGTACCTATGGCTACACCTTC. The encoded protein is CASSPGTYGYTF. Full variable domain (outside the CDR3, taken from reference TRBV11-2 and TRBJ1-2): EAGVAQSPRYKIIEKRQSVAFWCNPISGHATLYWYQQILGQGPKLLIQFQNNGVVDDSQLPKDRFSAERLKGVDSTLKIQPAKLEDSAVYLCASSPGTYGYTFGSGTRLTVV.